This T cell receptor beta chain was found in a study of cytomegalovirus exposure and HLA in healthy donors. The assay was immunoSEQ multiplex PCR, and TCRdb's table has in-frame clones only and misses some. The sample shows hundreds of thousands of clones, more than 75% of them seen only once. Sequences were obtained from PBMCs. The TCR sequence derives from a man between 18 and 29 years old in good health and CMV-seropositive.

The CDR3 sequence is CAWSNLGGGSNQPQHF. DNA for the CDR3: TGTGCCTGGAGTAACCTCGGGGGGGGAAGCAATCAGCCCCAGCATTTT. The chain couples TRBV30 to TRBJ1-5; tentatively, D is TRBD1 (5 bases). The length of the CDR3 is 16 residues. V lost 2 bases and J lost 1, with 15 bases in between. Germline-derived CDR1 and CDR2 are GTSNPN and SVGIG (reference sequence).